A selection of T cell receptor beta chains follows, all from one sample in a study of T cell responses to AZD1222 COVID-19 vaccine. Libraries were prepared by immunoSEQ multiplex PCR; TCRdb keeps only in-frame clonotypes and omits some of them. The repertoire holds approximately 110,000 clones, with roughly 87% as singletons. The sample in question was peripheral blood, obtained on day 0 of AZD1222 vaccination. The receptor source for this set is an adult in good health. The CDR3 runs from the conserved cysteine through the conserved F or W. The order of the fields is D gene, V gene, J gene, clone size, CDR3 protein, CDR3 DNA. D genes are given only for firm matches. Clone size is shown for a subset of rows, as once, few, many or a class of expanded clone.

.,TRBV19,TRBJ2-1,once,CASSRGDSTFNEQFF,TGTGCCAGTAGTAGGGGGGACAGCACCTTCAATGAGCAGTTCTTC
TRBD2,TRBV4-2,TRBJ2-3,once,CASSPSISSGGYTDTQYF,TGTGCCAGCAGCCCGTCAATATCTAGCGGGGGGTACACAGATACGCAGTATTTT
.,TRBV2,TRBJ2-5,.,CASSDSQGRQETQYF,TGTGCCAGCAGTGATTCACAGGGGAGGCAAGAGACCCAGTACTTC
.,TRBV19,TRBJ2-5,.,CASSIQLQETQYF,TGTGCCAGTAGTATTCAACTGCAAGAGACCCAGTACTTC
.,TRBV4-2,TRBJ1-4,.,CASSQVLGFNEKLFF,TGTGCCAGCAGCCAAGTCTTGGGCTTTAATGAAAAACTGTTTTTT
TRBD2,TRBV6-2/TRBV6-3,TRBJ2-5,.,CASSSGLAGGGGETQYF,TGTGCCAGCAGTTCCGGACTAGCGGGAGGAGGAGGAGAGACCCAGTACTTC
.,TRBV6-4,TRBJ2-1,.,CASSDSGTPYNEQFF,TGTGCCAGCAGTGACTCTGGGACACCCTACAATGAGCAGTTCTTC
.,TRBV27,TRBJ2-2,.,CASSFIPENTGELFF,TGTGCCAGCAGTTTTATTCCAGAGAACACCGGGGAGCTGTTTTTT
.,TRBV21-1,TRBJ2-7,.,CASSKPRRSSPQYEQYF,TGTGCCAGCAGCAAACCCAGACGGAGCTCCCCTCAATACGAGCAGTACTTC
.,TRBV5-5,TRBJ2-3,.,CASSLSEYGRADTQYF,TGTGCCAGCAGCTTGTCCGAGTACGGTCGGGCAGATACGCAGTATTTT
TRBD2,TRBV19,TRBJ2-3,.,CASRTSGGMDTQYF,TGTGCCAGTAGGACTAGCGGGGGGATGGATACGCAGTATTTT
.,TRBV28,TRBJ2-3,.,CASSLISGAAMITDTQYF,TGTGCCAGCAGTTTAATCTCGGGGGCGGCCATGATCACAGATACGCAGTATTTT
TRBD1,TRBV11-3,TRBJ2-6,.,CASSPGQGNTGANVLTF,TGTGCCAGCAGCCCGGGACAGGGGAATACTGGGGCCAACGTCCTGACTTTC
.,TRBV7-2,TRBJ2-7,.,CASSLGILGEQYF,TGTGCCAGCAGCTTAGGGATTTTGGGCGAGCAGTACTTC
.,TRBV30,TRBJ2-2,.,CARGDLNTGELFF,TGTGCCCGAGGGGATCTCAACACCGGGGAGCTGTTTTTT
.,TRBV4-3,TRBJ2-3,few,CASSQDRRGITDTQYF,TGCGCCAGCAGCCAAGACCGGAGGGGGATCACAGATACGCAGTATTTT
.,TRBV9,TRBJ1-1,.,CASSVVSYTEAFF,TGTGCCAGCAGCGTCGTATCGTACACTGAAGCTTTCTTT
.,TRBV27,TRBJ1-6,.,CASSSGEDSPLHF,TGTGCCAGCAGTTCAGGGGAAGATTCACCCCTCCACTTT
TRBD1,TRBV7-9,TRBJ1-1,few,CASSLAQGENTEAFF,TGTGCCAGCAGCTTAGCGCAGGGGGAGAACACTGAAGCTTTCTTT
.,TRBV28,TRBJ1-4,.,CASSLFSDEKLFF,TGTGCCAGCAGTTTATTTAGCGATGAAAAACTGTTTTTT
TRBD1,TRBV7-2,TRBJ1-5,.,CASSFYHGQAVNQPQHF,TGTGCCAGCAGCTTCTACCATGGACAGGCGGTCAATCAGCCCCAGCATTTT
.,TRBV21-1,TRBJ1-1,.,CASLPSGTGGTEAFF,TGTGCCAGCCTACCTTCGGGCACAGGGGGCACTGAAGCTTTCTTT
TRBD1,TRBV28,TRBJ2-7,.,CASSLFDRGLNEQYF,TGTGCCAGCAGTTTATTCGACAGGGGGCTCAACGAGCAGTACTTC
.,TRBV19,TRBJ2-1,.,CATRTAVGNEQFF,TGTGCCACCAGAACAGCGGTTGGCAATGAGCAGTTCTTC